A single sample gave rise to the 11 T cell receptor beta chains below, sequenced in a study of CD8 T cells in ankylosing spondylitis. A single record per CDR3 protein comes from TCRdb applying MiXCR to the 5' RACE reads. The sample records 200,000 to 300,000 distinct CDR3 sequences, approximately 11% being singletons. The sequencing input was blood, either unsorted or a sorted T cell fraction (not recorded which). The receptors originated from a male donor with ankylosing spondylitis or in good health (not recorded which).

At least ten counts were recorded for this clonotype. The V call is TRBV9, the J call TRBJ2-5, with D hard to call. Germline V lookup: CDR1 SGDLS, CDR2 YYNGEE. Trimming took off 0 bases at V and 5 bases at J, with 11 bases between the two ends. This CDR3 contains 14 residues. CDR3 bases: TGTGCCAGCAGCGTAGCCCCCTTCCGGGAGACCCAGTACTTC. This codes for CASSVAPFRETQYF.

The chain recombines TRBV7-6 with TRBJ1-1; TRBD1 is a possible D gene (6 bases). Trimming shortened V by 5 bases and J by 8 bases, and 18 bases separated the two germline ends. The CDR3 length is 14 residues. Germline CDR1 SGHVS, CDR2 FNYEAQ. CDR3 DNA sequence: TGTGCCAGCAGCGCCGACAGGAGCCTACCAGAAGCTTTCTTT. It translates to CASSADRSLPEAFF.

Only a few counts were recorded for this clonotype. The chain joins TRBV11-3 to TRBJ2-1; 7 bases fit TRBD2. Germline V CDR1 and CDR2: SGHNT, YENEEA. CDR3 length: 14 amino acids. V dropped 5 bases and J dropped 5; count of bases not matched to a gene: 6. CDR3 sequence: CASSRWEGDNEQFF. DNA of the CDR3: TGTGCCAGCAGCCGGTGGGAGGGCGACAATGAGCAGTTCTTC.

The table lists this clonotype with many counts. The chain couples TRBV5-6 to TRBJ2-3, with TRBD1 matching over 8 bases. Losses at the gene ends were 1 base for V and 4 bases for J; bases not matched to a gene: 11. The CDR3 is 17 amino acids. CDR1 is SGHDT and CDR2 is YYEEEE in the germline V gene. The chain's CDR3 is CASSLHTGGGVPDTQYF. The CDR3 bases are TGTGCCAGCAGCTTGCACACAGGGGGAGGTGTCCCAGATACGCAGTATTTT.

In its sample, this clonotype was seen a few times. V and J are TRBV3-1 and TRBJ2-7, with D perhaps matching TRBD2 (5 bases). The germline V gene has CDR1 LGHDT and CDR2 YNNKEL (reference sequence). The V gene lost 3 bases and the J gene lost 3 bases, with 12 bases spanning the gap. This CDR3 contains 14 residues. DNA for the CDR3: TGTGCCAGCAGCCACCCGGGATCCCTCTACGAGCAGTACTTC. It translates to CASSHPGSLYEQYF.

This clonotype has ten or more counts. The V and J genes are TRBV11-1 and TRBJ2-7; 7 positions match TRBD2. The CDR3 has 14 amino acids. Germline-derived CDR1 and CDR2 are SGHAT and FQDESV (reference sequence). V trimming: 3 bases; J trimming: 2 bases; junction bases outside the gene matches: 4. As DNA, the CDR3 is TGTGCCAGCAGCTTTGGACGGGGGGCCTACGAGCAGTACTTC. This gives the protein CASSFGRGAYEQYF.

Ten or more counts support this clonotype. The chain recombines TRBV5-1 with TRBJ2-3; D not certain. Germline values: CDR1 SGHRS, CDR2 YFSETQ. This CDR3 has 14 residues. V lost 6 bases to trimming and J lost 0 bases, with 11 bases between them. The CDR3 loop is CASTDTASTDTQYF. CDR3 bases: TGCGCCAGCACCGACACTGCTAGCACAGATACGCAGTATTTT.

This clonotype has ten or more counts. The chain recombines TRBV5-1 with TRBJ2-1; 7 positions match TRBD1. Germline-derived CDR1 and CDR2 are SGHRS and YFSETQ. Germline trimming cut 3 bases from V and 3 bases from J; bases unmatched to any gene: 3. The CDR3 extends over 14 amino acids. CDR3 DNA sequence: TGCGCCAGCAGCTCCCAGGGGGTCTACAATGAGCAGTTCTTC. Its translation: CASSSQGVYNEQFF. Drawing the rest from reference TRBV5-1 and TRBJ2-1, the complete variable domain is KAGVTQTPRYLIKTRGQQVTLSCSPISGHRSVSWYQQTPGQGLQFLFEYFSETQRNKGNFPGRFSGRQFSNSRSEMNVSTLELGDSALYLCASSSQGVYNEQFFGPGTRLTVL.

This clonotype came up a few times. The rearrangement uses TRBV7-9 and TRBJ2-7; TRBD2 matches 7 bases. The CDR3 is 14 amino acids. CDR1 is SEHNR, CDR2 FQNEAQ, per germline (reference sequence). V lost 3 bases and J lost 6; bases outside the gene matches: 8. This CDR3 reads CASSFQREVGEQYF. The CDR3 DNA reads as TGTGCCAGCAGCTTTCAACGGGAGGTTGGCGAGCAGTACTTC.

Ten or more counts support this clonotype. This sequence joins TRBV6-5 and TRBJ2-3; 8 nucleotides line up with TRBD2. The CDR3 totals 16 residues. From germline, CDR1 is MNHEY and CDR2 SVGAGI. Trimming took 0 bases from V and 4 from J; bases not matched to a gene: 6. The CDR3 nucleotides read TGTGCCAGCAGTTACTCCGGGACTAGAAGCCCAGATACGCAGTATTTT. This codes for CASSYSGTRSPDTQYF.

This clonotype came up many times. CDR3 nucleotides: TGTGCCAGCAGTCCTAGCGGGGTATACAATGAGCAGTTCTTC. Its translation: CASSPSGVYNEQFF. This chain joins TRBV12-3 or TRBV12-4 and TRBJ2-1; 9 bases line up with TRBD2. The CDR3 covers 14 residues. The V and J ends lost 5 bases and 4 bases, in that order; junction bases with no gene match: 3.